Shown below are 8 T cell receptor beta chains from a single sample sequenced in a study of T cells after posttransplantation cyclophosphamide. Measured with immunoSEQ multiplex PCR; TCRdb has only the in-frame clones, and not every one. Observed in the sample are 40,000 to 60,000 clones, none of them singletons. The sample consisted of PBMCs. Receptors originate from a man aged 35 to 55 in good health, CMV-negative, and a related stem cell transplant donor.

In this sample, this clone turned up many times. V usage is TRBV9 and J usage is TRBJ2-5; perhaps TRBD2 as D (5 bases). Trimming shortened V by 0 bases and J by 7 bases, and 19 bases separated the two germline ends. This CDR3 has 16 amino acids. Per germline, CDR1 SGDLS and CDR2 YYNGEE. CDR3 coding DNA: TGTGCCAGCAGCGTAGGGGGAGCGCCATTAAGTGGGACCCAGTACTTC. It translates to CASSVGGAPLSGTQYF.

This clone has at least ten counts. The V and J genes are TRBV7-9 and TRBJ1-6; D not certain. From germline, CDR1 is SEHNR and CDR2 FQNEAQ (reference sequence). V was cut by 5 bases and J by 0 bases, with 8 bases left in between. The CDR3 is 15 amino acids. The DNA for the CDR3 is TGTGCCAGCAGCGCACAGAGCTCCTATAATTCACCCCTCCACTTT. This codes for CASSAQSSYNSPLHF.

This clone was observed at least ten times. The chain has TRBV5-1 and TRBJ2-1; D unresolved. CDR3 length: 12 amino acids. CDR1 SGHRS and CDR2 YFSETQ come from the germline V gene. Trimming left V 0 bases short and J 7 bases short, with 5 bases between. The CDR3, as DNA: TGCGCCAGCAGCTTGGCTTCTAATGAGCAGTTCTTC. This sequence encodes CASSLASNEQFF.

This clone was found many times. This chain uses TRBV15 with TRBJ1-1; no firm D call. The CDR3 totals 13 residues. CDR1 and CDR2 (germline): LNHNV, YYDKDF (reference sequence). V lost 7 bases and J lost 0, with 9 bases in between. The CDR3 nucleotides read TGTGCCACCATGGAGGCCTTGAACACTGAAGCTTTCTTT. Residues: CATMEALNTEAFF.

At least ten counts were recorded for this clone. The chain uses TRBV2 and TRBJ2-1; TRBD2 matches at 9 bases. Germline CDR1 SNHLY, CDR2 FYNNEI. The ends lost 8 bases at V and 3 bases at J; junction bases unmatched: 5. The CDR3 runs to 14 residues. CDR3 DNA: TGTGCCAGCGGACTAGCGAGATACTACAATGAGCAGTTCTTC. It specifies CASGLARYYNEQFF.

This clone was observed at least ten times. The chain combines TRBV29-1 with TRBJ2-2; 7 nucleotides agree with TRBD1. Per germline, CDR1 SQVTM and CDR2 ANQGSEA. The CDR3 has 15 residues. V dropped 5 bases and J dropped 3; count of bases not matched to a gene: 9. The CDR3 nucleotides are TGCAGCGTTAACTACAGGGGCGCGGACACCGGGGAGCTGTTTTTT. Translating gives CSVNYRGADTGELFF.

This CDR3 reads CASSLGGEGSYEQYF. For the CDR3, the DNA is TGTGCCAGCAGCCTCGGAGGGGAGGGATCCTACGAGCAGTACTTC. The chain has TRBV4-2 and TRBJ2-5; TRBD2 aligns across 7 bases. The DNA end favors TRBJ2-7, so the J call may be wrong. The CDR3 runs to 15 residues. Per the germline V gene, CDR1 is LGHNA and CDR2 is YNFKEQ.

This clone was detected many times. The V and J genes are TRBV29-1 and TRBJ2-1; maybe TRBD2 (5 bases). CDR3 size: 12 residues. V was clipped by 7 bases and J by 8 bases, with 15 bases between them. Germline CDR1 reads SQVTM; CDR2 reads ANQGSEA. CDR3 sequence (DNA): TGCAGCGGCCGACTATCAAGCCATGAGCAGTTCTTC. As protein: CSGRLSSHEQFF.